The 21 T cell receptor beta chains below come from one sample, sequenced in a study of blood T cell repertoires in COVID-19. Repertoires were generated with immunoSEQ multiplex PCR, while TCRdb's copy carries only in-frame clones and drops some. The table records some 300,000 clones, about 91% of them present only once. Input material: peripheral blood. The source of these receptors is a woman aged 25 to 45 who had recovered from COVID-19.

The chain uses TRBV18 and TRBJ2-3, with D maybe TRBD2 (5 bases). The CDR3 covers 15 residues. Looked up from germline, CDR1 is KGHSH and CDR2 is LQKENI. With 6 bases removed from V and 2 bases from J, the gap between germline ends came to 15 bases. CDR3: CASSQGLGDTDTQYF. Written as DNA, the CDR3 is TGTGCCAGCTCGCAAGGGTTGGGAGACACAGATACGCAGTATTTT.

The chain uses TRBV7-2 and TRBJ1-4; D might be TRBD1 (5 bases). Germline CDR1 SGHTA, CDR2 FQGNSA. The CDR3 consists of 15 residues. V lost 2 bases to trimming and J lost 7 bases, with 14 bases between them. The CDR3 DNA reads as TGTGCCAGCAGCTTACCCTCCGGGGGTAGTGAAAAACTGTTTTTT. This sequence encodes CASSLPSGGSEKLFF.

This chain joins TRBV4-2 and TRBJ2-7; TRBD1 might be the D (7 bases). The CDR3 consists of 16 residues. V was trimmed by 1 base and J by 1 base, leaving 14 bases between them. CDR1 and CDR2 (germline): LGHNA, YNFKEQ. CDR3 sequence: CASSQVSGQASYEQYF. CDR3 in DNA: TGTGCCAGCAGCCAAGTTAGCGGACAGGCTTCCTACGAGCAGTACTTC.

The chain recombines TRBV5-6 with TRBJ1-2; 8 bases agree with TRBD1. Germline assignment: CDR1 SGHDT and CDR2 YYEEEE. This CDR3 has 15 amino acids. Trimming took 3 bases from V and 3 from J; bases not matched to a gene: 7. This CDR3 reads CASSWVGQGYYGYTF. The DNA of the CDR3 is TGTGCCAGCAGCTGGGTAGGACAGGGTTACTATGGCTACACCTTC. The full variable domain, rest sourced from reference TRBV5-6 and TRBJ1-2, is DAGVTQSPTHLIKTRGQQVTLRCSPKSGHDTVSWYQQALGQGPQFIFQYYEEEERQRGNFPDRFSGHQFPNYSSELNVNALLLGDSALYLCASSWVGQGYYGYTFGSGTRLTVV.

The chain joins TRBV5-1 to TRBJ1-4, with D uncertain. The V end lost 4 bases, the J end lost 4 bases, and 11 bases lay between the germline ends. The CDR3 consists of 14 residues. Germline V gene lookup returns CDR1 SGHRS and CDR2 YFSETQ. The CDR3 loop reads CASSPDGDNEKLFF. The CDR3 coding sequence is TGCGCCAGCAGCCCGGACGGGGATAATGAAAAACTGTTTTTT.

This sequence joins TRBV3-1 (or the pseudogene TRBV3-2) and TRBJ1-3, with no clear D. Per germline, CDR1 LGHDT and CDR2 YNNKEL (reference sequence). Trimming took off 1 base at V and 5 bases at J, with 6 bases between the two ends. This CDR3 spans 13 amino acids. The DNA of the CDR3 is TGTGCCAGCAGCCAAGCCGGTCGAAACACCATATATTTT. Its translation: CASSQAGRNTIYF.

The V call is TRBV6-2 or TRBV6-3, the J call TRBJ1-1; no clear D. In germline, CDR1 is MNHEY, CDR2 SVGEGT. V dropped 6 bases and J dropped 4 bases, with 15 bases sitting between them. The length of the CDR3 is 14 residues. The CDR3: CASSPTVNPTEAFF. CDR3 DNA: TGTGCCAGCAGCCCCACAGTCAATCCCACTGAAGCTTTCTTT.

The V call is TRBV5-6, the J call TRBJ2-1, with 7 bases matching TRBD2. CDR1 and CDR2 from the germline V gene are SGHDT and YYEEEE. The V and J ends lost 1 base and 9 bases, in that order; junction bases with no gene match: 4. This CDR3 comprises 13 residues. CDR3 DNA sequence: TGTGCCAGCAGCTTGTCTTTAGCGGGTGAGCAGTTCTTC. Protein: CASSLSLAGEQFF. Full variable domain (missing parts from reference TRBV5-6 and TRBJ2-1): DAGVTQSPTHLIKTRGQQVTLRCSPKSGHDTVSWYQQALGQGPQFIFQYYEEEERQRGNFPDRFSGHQFPNYSSELNVNALLLGDSALYLCASSLSLAGEQFFGPGTRLTVL.

The V call is TRBV2, the J call TRBJ1-5; TRBD1 is a possible D gene (6 bases). The CDR3 totals 16 residues. Trimming pared 7 bases from V and 0 bases from J, leaving 16 bases between. Germline CDR1 is SNHLY and CDR2 is FYNNEI. The CDR3 sequence is CASNPTGPYSNQPQHF. The CDR3 DNA follows: TGTGCCAGCAATCCGACAGGCCCTTATAGCAATCAGCCCCAGCATTTT.

The chain employs TRBV5-1 and TRBJ2-5; 10 bases line up with TRBD1. The CDR3 consists of 15 residues. Germline-derived CDR1 and CDR2 are SGHRS and YFSETQ. With 4 bases clipped from V and 5 bases from J, the junction kept 8 bases outside the gene matches. The CDR3 nucleotides read TGCGCCAGCAGCGGTACCGGGACAGGGGAGGAGACCCAGTACTTC. It yields the protein CASSGTGTGEETQYF.

V is TRBV9 and J is TRBJ2-2; D may be TRBD1 (5 bases). This CDR3 spans 16 amino acids. V lost 3 bases and J lost 3, with 15 bases in between. CDR1 is SGDLS and CDR2 is YYNGEE in the germline V gene. This CDR3 reads CASSAGISVDTGELFF. CDR3 DNA sequence: TGTGCCAGCAGCGCAGGGATTTCGGTGGACACCGGGGAGCTGTTTTTT.

This chain joins TRBV19 and TRBJ2-2; a weak D match, TRBD1 (6 bases). Looked up from germline, CDR1 is LNHDA and CDR2 is SQIVND (reference sequence). V lost 7 bases and J lost 0, with 12 bases in between. The CDR3 has 15 amino acids. This chain's CDR3 is CASIETGPNTGELFF. The CDR3 DNA sequence: TGTGCCAGTATCGAGACAGGCCCGAACACCGGGGAGCTGTTTTTT.

The chain couples TRBV5-1 to TRBJ1-6; D may be TRBD1 (5 bases). V was pared by 0 bases and J by 6 bases, with 16 bases between. The germline V gene encodes CDR1 SGHRS and CDR2 YFSETQ. CDR3 size: 17 residues. Written as DNA, the CDR3 is TGCGCCAGCAGCTTGGGATTTCCTCAGGGCGGTAATTCACCCCTCCACTTT. Translated: CASSLGFPQGGNSPLHF.

The chain carries TRBV6-5 and TRBJ2-1; D is undetermined. This CDR3 has 15 amino acids. Germline assignment: CDR1 MNHEY and CDR2 SVGAGI. Trimming shortened V by 2 bases and J by 0 bases, and 8 bases separated the two germline ends. The CDR3 bases are TGTGCCAGCAGTTACCATCTGAGCTCCTACAATGAGCAGTTCTTC. Protein sequence: CASSYHLSSYNEQFF.

V gene TRBV7-3 combines with J gene TRBJ2-1; 10 nucleotides match TRBD1. Germline V gene lookup returns CDR1 SGHTA and CDR2 FQGTGA. Germline trimming cut 4 bases from V and 2 bases from J; bases unmatched to any gene: 2. The CDR3 contains 15 residues. The CDR3 here is CASSSTGGTYNEQFF. CDR3 coding DNA: TGTGCCAGCAGCTCGACAGGGGGCACCTACAATGAGCAGTTCTTC.

The table lists this clone with a few counts. The CDR3 sequence: CASSVGNMNTEAFF. The CDR3 bases are TGTGCCAGCAGCGTCGGGAACATGAACACTGAAGCTTTCTTT. The chain links TRBV9 to TRBJ1-1; D call uncertain. The CDR3 is 14 residues long. Trimming cost V 2 bases and J 0 bases, with 8 bases left between them. From germline, CDR1 is SGDLS and CDR2 YYNGEE.

The chain has TRBV5-1 and TRBJ1-1; D is possibly TRBD1 (5 bases). The CDR3 extends over 13 amino acids. CDR1 and CDR2 (germline): SGHRS, YFSETQ. Deletions cut 6 bases from V and 4 bases from J, with 13 bases between. The CDR3 is CASTPGGGTEAFF. The CDR3 nucleotides read TGCGCCAGCACCCCTGGGGGGGGCACTGAAGCTTTCTTT.

This chain links TRBV4-1 with TRBJ2-7; tentative D call: TRBD2 (5 bases). The CDR3 length is 13 residues. Trimming pared 4 bases from V and 2 bases from J, leaving 9 bases between. The germline V gene encodes CDR1 MGHRA and CDR2 YSYEKL. The CDR3: CASSLEGTYEQYF. Written as DNA, the CDR3 is TGCGCCAGCAGCCTTGAGGGAACCTACGAGCAGTACTTC.

The chain recombines TRBV15 with TRBJ2-2, with TRBD2 matching over 14 bases. CDR3 length equals 19 residues. J lost 0 bases, V lost 0 bases, and 3 bases had no gene match. Germline CDR1 LNHNV, CDR2 YYDKDF (reference sequence). CDR3 amino acids: CATSRDLTSGGANTGELFF. The CDR3 DNA sequence: TGTGCCACCAGCAGAGATTTGACTAGCGGGGGGGCGAACACCGGGGAGCTGTTTTTT. Full variable domain (remainder filled in from reference TRBV15 and TRBJ2-2): DAMVIQNPRYQVTQFGKPVTLSCSQTLNHNVMYWYQQKSSQAPKLLFHYYDKDFNNEADTPDNFQSRRPNTSFCFLDIRSPGLGDTAMYLCATSRDLTSGGANTGELFFGEGSRLTVL.

This CDR3 is CASSLLGIEQYF. CDR3 nucleotide sequence: TGTGCCAGCAGCTTACTCGGGATCGAGCAGTACTTC. The V call is TRBV7-7, the J call TRBJ2-7; TRBD2 is a possible D gene (5 bases). The CDR3 consists of 12 residues. Germline loops: CDR1 SSHAT, CDR2 FNYEAQ (reference sequence). V lost 2 bases, J lost 6 bases, and 8 bases lay in between.

This clone came up a few times. The chain is built from TRBV11-2 and TRBJ1-4; a possible D gene is TRBD1 (6 bases). This CDR3 spans 14 amino acids. Germline-derived CDR1 and CDR2 are SGHAT and FQNNGV. The V end was cut by 11 bases, the J end by 4 bases, with 17 bases between. The CDR3 protein is CASAIWGLNEKLFF. CDR3 nucleotides: TGTGCCTCAGCAATTTGGGGGCTTAATGAAAAACTGTTTTTT.